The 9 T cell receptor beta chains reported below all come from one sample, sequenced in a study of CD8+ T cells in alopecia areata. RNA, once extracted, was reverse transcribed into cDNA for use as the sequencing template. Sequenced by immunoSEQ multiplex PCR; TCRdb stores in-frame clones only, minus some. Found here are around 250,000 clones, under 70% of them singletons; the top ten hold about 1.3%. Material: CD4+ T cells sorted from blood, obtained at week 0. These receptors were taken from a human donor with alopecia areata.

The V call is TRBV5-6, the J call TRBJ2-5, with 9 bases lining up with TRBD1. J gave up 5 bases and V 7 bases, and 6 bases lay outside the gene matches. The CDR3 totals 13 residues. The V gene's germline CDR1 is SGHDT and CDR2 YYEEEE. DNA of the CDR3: TGTGCCAGCGGACAGGGGAGGCGGGAGACCCAGTACTTC. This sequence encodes CASGQGRRETQYF.

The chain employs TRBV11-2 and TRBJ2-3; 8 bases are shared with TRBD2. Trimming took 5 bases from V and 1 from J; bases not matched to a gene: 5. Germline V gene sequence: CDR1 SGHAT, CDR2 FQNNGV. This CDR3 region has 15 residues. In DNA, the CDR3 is TGTGCCAGCAGCCCTCCGGGGGGGGGCACAGATACGCAGTATTTT. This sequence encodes CASSPPGGGTDTQYF.

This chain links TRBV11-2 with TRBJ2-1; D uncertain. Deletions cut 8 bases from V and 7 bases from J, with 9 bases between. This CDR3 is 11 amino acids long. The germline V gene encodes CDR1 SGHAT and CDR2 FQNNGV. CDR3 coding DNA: TGTGCCAGCCAAAGGGCGAATGAGCAGTTCTTC. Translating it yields CASQRANEQFF.

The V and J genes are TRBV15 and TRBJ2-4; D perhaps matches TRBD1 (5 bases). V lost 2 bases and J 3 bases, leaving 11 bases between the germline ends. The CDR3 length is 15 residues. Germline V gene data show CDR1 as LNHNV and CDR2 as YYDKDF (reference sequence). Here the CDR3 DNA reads TGTGCCACCAGCAGACAGGGCAGTGGCAAAAACATTCAGTACTTC. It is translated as CATSRQGSGKNIQYF.

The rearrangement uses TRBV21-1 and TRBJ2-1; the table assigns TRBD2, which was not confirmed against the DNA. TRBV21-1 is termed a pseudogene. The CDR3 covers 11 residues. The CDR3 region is CASSKGLHPFF. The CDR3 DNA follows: TGTGCCAGCAGCAAGGGACTCCACCCGTTCTTC.

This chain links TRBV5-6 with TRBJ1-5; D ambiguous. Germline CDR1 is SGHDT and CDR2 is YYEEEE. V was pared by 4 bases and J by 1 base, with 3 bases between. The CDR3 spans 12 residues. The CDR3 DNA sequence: TGTGCCAGCAGCAAAAGCAATCAGCCCCAGCATTTT. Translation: CASSKSNQPQHF.

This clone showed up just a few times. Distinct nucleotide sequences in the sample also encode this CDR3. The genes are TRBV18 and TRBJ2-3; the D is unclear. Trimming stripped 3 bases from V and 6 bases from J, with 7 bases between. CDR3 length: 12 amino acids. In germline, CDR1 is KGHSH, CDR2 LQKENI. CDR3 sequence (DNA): TGTGCCAGCTCACCTGGAGCCGATACGCAGTATTTT. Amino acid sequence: CASSPGADTQYF.

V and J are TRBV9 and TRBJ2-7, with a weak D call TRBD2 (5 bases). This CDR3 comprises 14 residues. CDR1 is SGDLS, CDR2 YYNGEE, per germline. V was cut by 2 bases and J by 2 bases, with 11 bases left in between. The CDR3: CASSVRGAPYEQYF. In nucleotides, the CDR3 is TGTGCCAGCAGCGTTCGGGGAGCCCCCTACGAGCAGTACTTC.

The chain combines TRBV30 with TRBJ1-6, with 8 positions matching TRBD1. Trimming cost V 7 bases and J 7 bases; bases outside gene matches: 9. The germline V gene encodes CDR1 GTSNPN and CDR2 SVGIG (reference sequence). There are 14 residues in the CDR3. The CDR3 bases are TGTGCCTCGGACAGGGACCTAGGGAATTCACCCCTCCACTTT. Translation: CASDRDLGNSPLHF. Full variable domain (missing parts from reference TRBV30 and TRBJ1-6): SQTIHQWPATLVQPVGSPLSLECTVEGTSNPNLYWYRQAAGRGLQLLFYSVGIGQISSEVPQNLSASRPQDRQFILSSKKLLLSDSGFYLCASDRDLGNSPLHFGNGTRLTVT.